This T cell receptor beta chain is from a study of cytomegalovirus exposure and HLA in healthy donors. V lost 1 base to trimming and J lost 4 bases, with 11 bases between them. The CDR3 loop spans 14 amino acids. Per the germline V gene, CDR1 is SGDLS and CDR2 is YYNGEE. The table lists this clone with a few counts. The antigen is undetermined. The study's findings and limits: A link between a missense DCLRE1C variant and TCR beta V- and J-gene trimming emerged from a later analysis.

The PCR had 60 Vbeta and 13 Jbeta primers. Sequencing used immunoSEQ multiplex PCR; TCRdb keeps in-frame clones, though not all of them. The sample has over 100,000 clones; 8.5% to 10% are singletons. The TCR was taken from a man in his forties in good health and CMV-seronegative. This chain uses TRBV9 with TRBJ1-1; D is perhaps TRBD1 (6 bases). Sequencing was done on a sample of PBMCs. The CDR3 DNA reads TGTGCCAGCAGCGTAAGGGGGAGAAGCACTGAAGCTTTCTTT. Translation gives CASSVRGRSTEAFF.